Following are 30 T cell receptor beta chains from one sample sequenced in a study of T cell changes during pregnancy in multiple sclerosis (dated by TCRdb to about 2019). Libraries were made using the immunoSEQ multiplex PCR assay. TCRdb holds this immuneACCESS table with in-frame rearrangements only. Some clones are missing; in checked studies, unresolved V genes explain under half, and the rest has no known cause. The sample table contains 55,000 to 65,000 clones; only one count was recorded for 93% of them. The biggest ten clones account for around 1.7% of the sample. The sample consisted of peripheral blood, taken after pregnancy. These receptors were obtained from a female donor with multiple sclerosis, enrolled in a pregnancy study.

The CDR3 sequence is CATSRASTSQETQYF. CDR3 DNA: TGTGCCACCAGCAGAGCGTCGACTAGCCAAGAGACCCAGTACTTC. J is TRBJ2-5 and V is TRBV15; tentative D call: TRBD2 (6 bases). In germline, CDR1 is LNHNV, CDR2 YYDKDF (reference sequence). V gave up 1 base and J gave up 1 base, with 10 bases separating them. This CDR3 is 15 amino acids long.

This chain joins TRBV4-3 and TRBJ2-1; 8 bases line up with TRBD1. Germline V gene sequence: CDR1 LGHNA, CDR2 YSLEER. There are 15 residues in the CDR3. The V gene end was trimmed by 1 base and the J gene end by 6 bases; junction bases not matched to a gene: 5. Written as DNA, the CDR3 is TGCGCCAGCAGCCAAGCAGACAGGGGTGTCAATGAGCAGTTCTTC. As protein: CASSQADRGVNEQFF.

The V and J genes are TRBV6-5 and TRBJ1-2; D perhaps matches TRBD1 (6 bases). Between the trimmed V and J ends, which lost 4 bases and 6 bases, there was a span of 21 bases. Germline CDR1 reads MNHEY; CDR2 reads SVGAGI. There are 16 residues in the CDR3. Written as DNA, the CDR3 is TGTGCCAGCAGTTCGACTCTTGAGGCAGGGGAGCATGGCTACACCTTC. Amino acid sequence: CASSSTLEAGEHGYTF.

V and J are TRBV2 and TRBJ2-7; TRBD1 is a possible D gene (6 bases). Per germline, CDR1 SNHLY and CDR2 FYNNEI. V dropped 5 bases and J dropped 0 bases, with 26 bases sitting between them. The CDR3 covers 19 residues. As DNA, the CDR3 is TGTGCCAGCAGTTTTTCCTTGGTTCTCAGGGGCTCCAGCTCCTACGAGCAGTACTTC. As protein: CASSFSLVLRGSSSYEQYF.

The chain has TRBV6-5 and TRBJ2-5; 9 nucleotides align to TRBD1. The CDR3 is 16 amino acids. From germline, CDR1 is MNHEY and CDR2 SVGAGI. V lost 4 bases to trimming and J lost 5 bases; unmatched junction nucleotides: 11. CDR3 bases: TGTGCCAGCAGTTCCACTCCCAGACAGGGGGGCGAGACCCAGTACTTC. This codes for CASSSTPRQGGETQYF.

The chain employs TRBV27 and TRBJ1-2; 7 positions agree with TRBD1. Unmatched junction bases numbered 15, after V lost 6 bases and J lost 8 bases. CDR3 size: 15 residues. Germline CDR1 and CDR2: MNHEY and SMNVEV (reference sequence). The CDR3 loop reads CASSPTGTVSWGYTF. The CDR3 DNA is TGTGCCAGCAGCCCCACCGGGACAGTAAGTTGGGGCTACACCTTC.

The CDR3 protein is CASSFPSRAGELFF. CDR3 in DNA: TGTGCCAGCAGCTTCCCCTCCCGGGCCGGGGAGCTGTTTTTT. The chain links TRBV5-5 to TRBJ2-2; D gene unclear. Germline CDR1 SGHKS, CDR2 YYEKEE (reference sequence). The germline V and J ends were trimmed by 2 bases and 6 bases, with 11 bases remaining between them. The CDR3 sequence is 14 residues long.

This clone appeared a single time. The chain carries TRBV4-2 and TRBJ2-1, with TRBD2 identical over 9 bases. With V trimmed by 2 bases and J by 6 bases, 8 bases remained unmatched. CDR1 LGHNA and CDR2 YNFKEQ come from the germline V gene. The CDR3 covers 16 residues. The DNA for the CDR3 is TGTGCCAGCAGCCAATTAAAAAGCGGGAGGATCAATGAGCAGTTCTTC. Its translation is CASSQLKSGRINEQFF.

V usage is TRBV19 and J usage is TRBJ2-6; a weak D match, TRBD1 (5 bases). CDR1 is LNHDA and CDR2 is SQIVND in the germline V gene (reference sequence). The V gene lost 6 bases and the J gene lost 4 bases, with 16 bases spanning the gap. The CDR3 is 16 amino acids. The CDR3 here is CASRLGPGSGANVLTF. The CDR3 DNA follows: TGTGCCAGTAGACTGGGCCCAGGGTCCGGGGCCAACGTCCTGACTTTC. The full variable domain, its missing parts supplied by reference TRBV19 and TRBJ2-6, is DGGITQSPKYLFRKEGQNVTLSCEQNLNHDAMYWYRQDPGQGLRLIYYSQIVNDFQKGDIAEGYSVSREKKESFPLTVTSAQKNPTAFYLCASRLGPGSGANVLTFGAGSRLTVL.

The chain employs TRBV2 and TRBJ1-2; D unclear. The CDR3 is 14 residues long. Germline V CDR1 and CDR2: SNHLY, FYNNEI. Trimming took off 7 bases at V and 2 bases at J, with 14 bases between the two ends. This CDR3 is CASTRSGGNYGYTF. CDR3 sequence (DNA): TGTGCCAGCACCCGAAGCGGCGGGAACTATGGCTACACCTTC.

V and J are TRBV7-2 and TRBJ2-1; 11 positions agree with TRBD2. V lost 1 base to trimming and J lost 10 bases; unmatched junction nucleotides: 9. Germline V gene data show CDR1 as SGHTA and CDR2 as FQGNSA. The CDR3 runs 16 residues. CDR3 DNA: TGTGCCAGCAGCTTAGTACCGGCTAGCGGGAGGAGGGAGCAGTTCTTC. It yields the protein CASSLVPASGRREQFF.

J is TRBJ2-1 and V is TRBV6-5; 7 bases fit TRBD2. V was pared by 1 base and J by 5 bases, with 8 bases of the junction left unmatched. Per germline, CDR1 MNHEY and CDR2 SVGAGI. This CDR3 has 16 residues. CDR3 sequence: CASSYWTGGRNNEQFF. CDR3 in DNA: TGTGCCAGCAGTTACTGGACTGGCGGGAGAAACAATGAGCAGTTCTTC.

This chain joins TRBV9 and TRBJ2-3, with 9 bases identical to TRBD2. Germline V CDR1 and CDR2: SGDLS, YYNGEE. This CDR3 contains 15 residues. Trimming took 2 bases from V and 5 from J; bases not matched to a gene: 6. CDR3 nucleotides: TGTGCCAGCAGCGTCGATAGCGGGGGAGGAGATACGCAGTATTTT. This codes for CASSVDSGGGDTQYF. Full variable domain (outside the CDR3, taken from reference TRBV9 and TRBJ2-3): DSGVTQTPKHLITATGQRVTLRCSPRSGDLSVYWYQQSLDQGLQFLIQYYNGEERAKGNILERFSAQQFPDLHSELNLSSLELGDSALYFCASSVDSGGGDTQYFGPGTRLTVL.

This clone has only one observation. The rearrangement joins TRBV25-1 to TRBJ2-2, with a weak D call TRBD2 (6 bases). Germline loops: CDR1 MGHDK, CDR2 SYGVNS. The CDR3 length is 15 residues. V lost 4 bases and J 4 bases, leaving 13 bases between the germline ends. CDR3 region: CASSALRGSTGELFF. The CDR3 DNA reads TGTGCCAGCAGTGCTCTACGGGGGAGCACCGGGGAGCTGTTTTTT.

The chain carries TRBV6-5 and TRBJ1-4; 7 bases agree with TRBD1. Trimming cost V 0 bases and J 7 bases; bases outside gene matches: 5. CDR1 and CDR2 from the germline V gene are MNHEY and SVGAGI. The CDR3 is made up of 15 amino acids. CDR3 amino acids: CASSYSGGAPEKLFF. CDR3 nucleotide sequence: TGTGCCAGCAGTTACTCAGGGGGCGCCCCTGAAAAACTGTTTTTT.

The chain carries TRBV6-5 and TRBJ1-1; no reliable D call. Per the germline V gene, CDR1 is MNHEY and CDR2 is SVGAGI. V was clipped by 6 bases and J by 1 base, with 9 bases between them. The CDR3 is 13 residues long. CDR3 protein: CASSHRGNTEAFF. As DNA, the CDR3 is TGTGCCAGCAGCCATAGAGGGAACACTGAAGCTTTCTTT.

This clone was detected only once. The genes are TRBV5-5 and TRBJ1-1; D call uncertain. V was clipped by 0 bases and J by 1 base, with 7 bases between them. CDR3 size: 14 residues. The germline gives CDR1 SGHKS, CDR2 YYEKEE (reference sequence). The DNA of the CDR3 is TGTGCCAGCAGCTTGGGAGCGGCGAACACTGAAGCTTTCTTT. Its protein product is CASSLGAANTEAFF.

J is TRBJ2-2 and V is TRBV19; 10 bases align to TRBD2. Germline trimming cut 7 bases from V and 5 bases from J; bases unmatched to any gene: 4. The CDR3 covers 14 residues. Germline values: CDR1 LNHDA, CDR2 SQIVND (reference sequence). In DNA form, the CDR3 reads TGTGCCAGTAAGCGGGAGGGTGAGACCGGGGAGCTGTTTTTT. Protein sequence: CASKREGETGELFF.

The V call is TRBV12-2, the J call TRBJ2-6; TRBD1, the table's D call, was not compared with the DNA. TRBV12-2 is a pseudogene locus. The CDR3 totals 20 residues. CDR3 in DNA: TGTGCAAGTCGCACCAGGACAGGGTTCTATAGCGGCCCTGGGGCCAACGTCCTGACTTTC. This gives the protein CASRTRTGFYSGPGANVLTF.

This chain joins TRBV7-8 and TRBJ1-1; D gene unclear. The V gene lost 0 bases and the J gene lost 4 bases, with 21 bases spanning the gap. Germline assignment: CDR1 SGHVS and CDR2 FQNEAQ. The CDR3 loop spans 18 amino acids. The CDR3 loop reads CASSLAHRAVEGSTEAFF. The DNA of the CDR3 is TGTGCCAGCAGCTTAGCGCATCGGGCCGTGGAGGGTTCCACTGAAGCTTTCTTT.

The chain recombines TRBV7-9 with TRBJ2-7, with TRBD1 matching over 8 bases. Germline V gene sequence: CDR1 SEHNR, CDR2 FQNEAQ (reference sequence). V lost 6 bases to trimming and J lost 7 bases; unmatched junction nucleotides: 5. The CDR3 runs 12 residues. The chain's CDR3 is CASSQGAGEQYF. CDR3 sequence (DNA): TGTGCCAGCAGTCAGGGGGCGGGTGAGCAGTACTTC.

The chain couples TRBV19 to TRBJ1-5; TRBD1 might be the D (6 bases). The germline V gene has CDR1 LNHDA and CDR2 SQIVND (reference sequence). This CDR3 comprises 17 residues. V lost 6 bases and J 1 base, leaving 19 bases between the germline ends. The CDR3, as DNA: TGTGCCAGTAGAACAATCGGCGGGGGGCTGAGCAATCAGCCCCAGCATTTT. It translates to CASRTIGGGLSNQPQHF.

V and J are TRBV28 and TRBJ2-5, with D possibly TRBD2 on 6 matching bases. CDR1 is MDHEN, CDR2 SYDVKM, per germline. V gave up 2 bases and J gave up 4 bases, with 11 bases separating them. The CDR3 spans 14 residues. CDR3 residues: CASSLTGLPETQYF. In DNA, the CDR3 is TGTGCCAGCAGTTTAACGGGACTCCCAGAGACCCAGTACTTC.

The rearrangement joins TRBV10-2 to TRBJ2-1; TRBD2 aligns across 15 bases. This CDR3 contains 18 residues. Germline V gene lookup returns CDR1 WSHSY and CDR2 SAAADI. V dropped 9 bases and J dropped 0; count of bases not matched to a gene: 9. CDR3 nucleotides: TGCGCCAGTCTCGGGACTAGCGGGAGGAGAAGCTCCTACAATGAGCAGTTCTTC. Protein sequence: CASLGTSGRRSSYNEQFF.

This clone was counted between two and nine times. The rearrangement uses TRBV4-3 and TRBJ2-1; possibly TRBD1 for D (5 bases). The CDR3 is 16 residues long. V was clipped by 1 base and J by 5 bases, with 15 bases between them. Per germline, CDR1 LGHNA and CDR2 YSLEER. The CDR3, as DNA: TGCGCCAGCAGCCAAGCCCCCAGGGTGGGGAACAATGAGCAGTTCTTC. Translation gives CASSQAPRVGNNEQFF.

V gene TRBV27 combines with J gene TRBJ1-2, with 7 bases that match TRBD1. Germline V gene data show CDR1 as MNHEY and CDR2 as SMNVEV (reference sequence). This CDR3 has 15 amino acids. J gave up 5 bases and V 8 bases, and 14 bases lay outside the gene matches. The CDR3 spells CASGGPGQYLYGYTF. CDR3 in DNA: TGTGCCAGCGGGGGGCCGGGACAGTATCTATATGGCTACACCTTC.

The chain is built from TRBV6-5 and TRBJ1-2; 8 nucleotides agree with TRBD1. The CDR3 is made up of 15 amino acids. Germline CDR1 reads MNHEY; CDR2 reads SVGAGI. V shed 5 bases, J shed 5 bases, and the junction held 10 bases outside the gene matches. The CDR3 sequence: CASSTQGGASYGYTF. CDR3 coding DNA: TGTGCCAGCAGTACACAGGGGGGAGCCTCTTATGGCTACACCTTC.

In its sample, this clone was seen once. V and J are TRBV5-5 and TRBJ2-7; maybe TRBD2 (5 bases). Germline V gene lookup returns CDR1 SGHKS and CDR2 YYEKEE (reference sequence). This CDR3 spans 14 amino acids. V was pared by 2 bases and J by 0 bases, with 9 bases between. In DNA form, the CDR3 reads TGTGCCAGCAGCTTAACGGGAATCTCCTACGAGCAGTACTTC. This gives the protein CASSLTGISYEQYF.

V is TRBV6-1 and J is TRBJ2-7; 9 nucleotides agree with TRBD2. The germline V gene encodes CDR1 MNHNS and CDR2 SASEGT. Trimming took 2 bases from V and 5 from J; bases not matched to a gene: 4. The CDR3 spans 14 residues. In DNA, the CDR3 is TGTGCCAGCAGTGAAAGCGGGAGGTCTAACGAGCAGTACTTC. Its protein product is CASSESGRSNEQYF.

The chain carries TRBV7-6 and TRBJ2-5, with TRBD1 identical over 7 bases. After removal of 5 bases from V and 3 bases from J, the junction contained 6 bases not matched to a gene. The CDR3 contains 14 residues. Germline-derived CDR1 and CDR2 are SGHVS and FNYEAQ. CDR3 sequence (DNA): TGTGCCAGCAGCACCACCACAGGGGAAGAGACCCAGTACTTC. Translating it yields CASSTTTGEETQYF.